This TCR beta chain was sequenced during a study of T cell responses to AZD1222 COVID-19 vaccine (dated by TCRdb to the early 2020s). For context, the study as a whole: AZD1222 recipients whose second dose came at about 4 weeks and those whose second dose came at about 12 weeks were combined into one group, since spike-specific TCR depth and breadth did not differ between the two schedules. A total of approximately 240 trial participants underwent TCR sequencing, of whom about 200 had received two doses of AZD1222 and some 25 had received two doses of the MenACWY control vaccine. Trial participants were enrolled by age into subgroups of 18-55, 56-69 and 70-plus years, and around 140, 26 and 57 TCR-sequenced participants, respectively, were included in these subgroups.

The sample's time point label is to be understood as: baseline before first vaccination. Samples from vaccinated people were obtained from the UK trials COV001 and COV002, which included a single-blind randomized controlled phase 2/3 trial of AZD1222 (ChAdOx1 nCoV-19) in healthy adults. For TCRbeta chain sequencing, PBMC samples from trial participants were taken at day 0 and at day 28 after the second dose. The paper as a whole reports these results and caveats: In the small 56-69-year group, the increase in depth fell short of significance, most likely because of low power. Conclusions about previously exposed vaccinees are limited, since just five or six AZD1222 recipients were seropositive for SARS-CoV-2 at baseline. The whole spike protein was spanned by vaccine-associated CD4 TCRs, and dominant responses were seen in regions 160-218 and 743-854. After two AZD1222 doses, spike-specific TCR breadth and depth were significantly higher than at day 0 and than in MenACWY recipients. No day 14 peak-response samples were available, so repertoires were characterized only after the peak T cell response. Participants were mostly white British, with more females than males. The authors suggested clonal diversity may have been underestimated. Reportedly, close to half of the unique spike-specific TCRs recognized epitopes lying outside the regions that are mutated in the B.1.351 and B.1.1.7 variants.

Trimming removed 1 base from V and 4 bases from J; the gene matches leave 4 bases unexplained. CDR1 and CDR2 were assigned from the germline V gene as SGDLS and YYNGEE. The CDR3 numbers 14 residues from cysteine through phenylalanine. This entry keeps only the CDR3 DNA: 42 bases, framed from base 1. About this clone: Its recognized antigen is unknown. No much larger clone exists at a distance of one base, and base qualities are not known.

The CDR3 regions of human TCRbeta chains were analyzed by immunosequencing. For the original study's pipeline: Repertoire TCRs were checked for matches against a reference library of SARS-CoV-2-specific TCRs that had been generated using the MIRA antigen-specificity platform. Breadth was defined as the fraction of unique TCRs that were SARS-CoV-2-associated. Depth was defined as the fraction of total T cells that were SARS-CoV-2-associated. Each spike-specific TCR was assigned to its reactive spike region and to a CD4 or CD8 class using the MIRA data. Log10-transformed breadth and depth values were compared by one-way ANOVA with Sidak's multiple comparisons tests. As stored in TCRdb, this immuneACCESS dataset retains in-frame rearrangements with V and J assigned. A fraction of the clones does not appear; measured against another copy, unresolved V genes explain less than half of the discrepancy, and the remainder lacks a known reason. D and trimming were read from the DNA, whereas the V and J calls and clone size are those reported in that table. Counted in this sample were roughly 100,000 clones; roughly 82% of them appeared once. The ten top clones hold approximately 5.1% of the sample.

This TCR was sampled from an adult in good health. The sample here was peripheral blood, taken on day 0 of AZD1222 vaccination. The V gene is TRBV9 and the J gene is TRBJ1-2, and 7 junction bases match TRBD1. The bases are TGTGCCAGCAGCGTACAGGGGGAAAGCTATGGCTACACCTTC. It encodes CASSVQGESYGYTF. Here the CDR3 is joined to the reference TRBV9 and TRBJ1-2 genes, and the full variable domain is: DSGVTQTPKHLITATGQRVTLRCSPRSGDLSVYWYQQSLDQGLQFLIQYYNGEERAKGNILERFSAQQFPDLHSELNLSSLELGDSALYFCASSVQGESYGYTFGSGTRLTVV.